The 25 T cell receptor beta chains below come from one sample, sequenced in a study of response to subunit inactivated influenza vaccine. TCRdb ran MiXCR on the RT-PCR reads and lists one entry per CDR3 protein. Here the sample spans roughly 700,000 distinct CDR3 sequences, 15% to 17% being singletons. Sequenced here: PBMCs from blood, sampled roughly 12 days after vaccination. These receptors were obtained from a man in his forties or fifties who received an inactivated influenza vaccine.

This clonotype was detected a few times. The chain is built from TRBV7-9 and TRBJ2-3; D may correspond to TRBD1 or TRBD2 (5 bases each). Germline lookup yields CDR1 SEHNR and CDR2 FQNEAQ (reference sequence). V lost 5 bases and J 6 bases, leaving 18 bases between the germline ends. This CDR3 has 15 amino acids. Here the CDR3 DNA reads TGTGCCAGCAGCCGACCGGTCGGGGCAATGGATACGCAGTATTTT. Amino acids: CASSRPVGAMDTQYF.

This clonotype was counted between two and nine times. The chain is built from TRBV10-3 and TRBJ2-7; D gene unclear. This CDR3 is built from 15 residues. Trimming removed 0 bases from V and 4 bases from J, with 13 bases in between. In germline, CDR1 is ENHRY, CDR2 SYGVKD. The CDR3 DNA follows: TGTGCCATCAGTGAGTCTAGGGCTGGTAGGTACGAGCAGTACTTC. Translation: CAISESRAGRYEQYF.

This clonotype was seen only a few times. This chain's CDR3 is CATSSATANTEAFF. The DNA for the CDR3 is TGTGCCACCAGCAGTGCTACGGCTAACACTGAAGCTTTCTTT. The V gene is TRBV15, the J gene TRBJ1-1; D call uncertain. Between the trimmed V and J ends, which lost 3 bases and 2 bases, there was a span of 10 bases. The CDR3 is 14 amino acids. Germline V gene lookup returns CDR1 LNHNV and CDR2 YYDKDF (reference sequence).

In its sample, this clonotype was seen a few times. The chain combines TRBV10-3 with TRBJ2-1; D perhaps matches TRBD1 (6 bases). This CDR3 region has 15 residues. Trimming pared 6 bases from V and 4 bases from J, leaving 16 bases between. Germline V gene data show CDR1 as ENHRY and CDR2 as SYGVKD. The CDR3 protein is CAISDTGFYYNEQFF. The DNA for the CDR3 is TGTGCCATCAGCGACACAGGGTTTTATTACAATGAGCAGTTCTTC.

Here the CDR3 DNA reads TGTGCCAGCAGTGAGAGCAACTCAGGGAATCAGCCCCAGCATTTT. This codes for CASSESNSGNQPQHF. This sequence joins TRBV2 and TRBJ1-5, with D possibly being TRBD1 (5 bases). CDR3 size: 15 residues. The ends were cut back, 3 bases at V and 4 bases at J, with 13 bases in the middle. Germline V lookup: CDR1 SNHLY, CDR2 FYNNEI.

The genes are TRBV29-1 and TRBJ2-7; 8 bases line up with TRBD2. Germline loops: CDR1 SQVTM, CDR2 ANQGSEA. The junction had 11 bases not matched to a gene; V was cut back by 4 bases and J by 3 bases. This CDR3 is built from 15 residues. The CDR3 nucleotides read TGCAGCGTTGGCCTCGGGGGGGTACAAAGCTACGAGCAGTACTTC. The encoded protein is CSVGLGGVQSYEQYF.

This clonotype was detected once. V is TRBV28 and J is TRBJ2-7, with 9 bases identical to TRBD2. CDR1 and CDR2 (germline): MDHEN, SYDVKM. The V segment lost 2 bases and the J segment 1 base; nucleotides outside the gene matches: 6. The CDR3 covers 16 residues. The CDR3 nucleotides read TGTGCCAGCAGTTTACATCCTAGCGGGGTTTCCTACGAGCAGTACTTC. Translating gives CASSLHPSGVSYEQYF.

V gene TRBV6-2 or TRBV6-3 combines with J gene TRBJ1-1, with TRBD1 as a possible D gene (6 bases). Germline assignment: CDR1 MNHEY and CDR2 SVGEGT. V was shortened by 6 bases and J by 7 bases, with 15 bases between the two germline ends. The CDR3 has 13 residues. This CDR3 is CASSDTGWGEAFF. The CDR3, as DNA: TGTGCCAGCAGCGACACAGGGTGGGGTGAAGCTTTCTTT.

This clonotype was recorded a few times. The gene calls are TRBV4-2 and TRBJ2-7, with D possibly being TRBD2 (6 bases). Germline V gene lookup returns CDR1 LGHNA and CDR2 YNFKEQ. V was pared by 0 bases and J by 4 bases, with 13 bases between. The CDR3 is 15 residues long. In DNA form, the CDR3 reads TGTGCCAGCAGCCAAGATCCGACTAGTCTGTACGAGCAGTACTTC. Encoded protein: CASSQDPTSLYEQYF.

This clonotype was seen ten or more times. This chain uses TRBV6-5 with TRBJ2-1, with 7 bases aligning to TRBD2. Germline lookup yields CDR1 MNHEY and CDR2 SVGAGI. The CDR3 consists of 16 residues. V was clipped by 0 bases and J by 8 bases; unmatched bases: 10. This CDR3 is CASSYSRTGGDYEQFF. For the CDR3, the DNA is TGTGCCAGCAGTTACTCCCGGACGGGGGGAGATTATGAGCAGTTCTTC.

This clonotype has a handful of counts. J is TRBJ2-3 and V is TRBV6-5, with D maybe TRBD2 (5 bases). Trimming removed 7 bases at V and 0 bases at J, with 20 bases between. The germline CDR1 and CDR2 sequences are MNHEY and SVGAGI. The CDR3 contains 17 residues. The CDR3 DNA reads TGTGCCAGCAACTACGGAGGAGTAGCTGCGAGCACAGATACGCAGTATTTT. This gives the protein CASNYGGVAASTDTQYF.

The chain is built from TRBV10-3 and TRBJ1-1; D is uncertain. The V and J ends lost 6 bases and 8 bases respectively, with 16 bases between them. This CDR3 region has 13 residues. The germline V gene has CDR1 ENHRY and CDR2 SYGVKD. CDR3 sequence reads: CAIRVTMTAEAFF. The CDR3 DNA sequence: TGTGCCATCAGAGTTACAATGACGGCAGAAGCTTTCTTT.

The CDR3 DNA sequence: TGCGCCAGCAGCCAAGGCCCGAGGTCCCGTGGGGGGAAAGGGAACATTCAGTACTTC. This codes for CASSQGPRSRGGKGNIQYF. The chain combines TRBV4-1 with TRBJ2-4; D is possibly TRBD2 (6 bases). The V gene lost 1 base and the J gene lost 7 bases, with 26 bases spanning the gap. Per germline, CDR1 MGHRA and CDR2 YSYEKL. The length of the CDR3 is 19 residues.

The chain uses TRBV15 and TRBJ1-5; no clear D. This CDR3 has 15 amino acids. V was shortened by 0 bases and J by 5 bases, with 11 bases between the two germline ends. Looked up from germline, CDR1 is LNHNV and CDR2 is YYDKDF (reference sequence). CDR3 region: CATSRDFSRHQPQHF. The CDR3 coding sequence is TGTGCCACCAGCAGAGATTTTTCGCGGCATCAGCCCCAGCATTTT.

This clonotype was found many times. One end of the junction does not line up with germline, which may come from a read error. The CDR3 bases are TGTGCCAGCAGCTCAACTAGCGGGGAATTTTACACTGAGCAGTTCTTC. Translation: CASSSTSGEFYTEQFF. The chain links TRBV7-9 to TRBJ2-1; 10 nucleotides agree with TRBD2. This CDR3 spans 16 amino acids. CDR1 is SEHNR, CDR2 FQNEAQ, per germline (reference sequence).

This clonotype was found many times. V usage is TRBV7-2 and J usage is TRBJ2-3; D unclear. The CDR3 extends over 15 amino acids. The V gene lost 1 base and the J gene lost 6 bases, with 14 bases spanning the gap. Per the germline V gene, CDR1 is SGHTA and CDR2 is FQGNSA. CDR3 amino acids: CASSLVSPRSDTQYF. The CDR3 DNA sequence: TGTGCCAGCAGCTTAGTTTCTCCGCGTTCTGATACGCAGTATTTT.

The chain couples TRBV12-3 or TRBV12-4 to TRBJ2-1; D unclear. This CDR3 region has 13 residues. V lost 0 bases and J lost 13, with 13 bases in between. CDR3 sequence: CASSLAGLRLQFF. Here the CDR3 DNA reads TGTGCCAGCAGTTTAGCAGGTTTGCGTTTACAGTTCTTC.

Only a few counts were recorded for this clonotype. CDR3 protein: CASTPGQANYGYTF. In nucleotides, the CDR3 is TGTGCCAGCACCCCGGGACAGGCGAACTATGGCTACACCTTC. This rearrangement joins TRBV7-2 to TRBJ1-2; 8 positions match TRBD1. The J segment lost 2 bases and the V segment lost 7 bases, leaving 6 bases of the junction unmatched. Germline V gives CDR1 SGHTA, CDR2 FQGNSA. This CDR3 comprises 14 residues.

This clonotype was seen a few times. The rearrangement uses TRBV5-1 and TRBJ2-7; perhaps TRBD1 as D (6 bases). The CDR3 length is 14 residues. The germline gives CDR1 SGHRS, CDR2 YFSETQ. Deletions cut 1 base from V and 7 bases from J, with 15 bases between. In nucleotides, the CDR3 is TGCGCCAGCAGCTTGCAGGGGATGACGGGAGAGCAGTACTTC. This codes for CASSLQGMTGEQYF. Full variable domain (missing parts from reference TRBV5-1 and TRBJ2-7): KAGVTQTPRYLIKTRGQQVTLSCSPISGHRSVSWYQQTPGQGLQFLFEYFSETQRNKGNFPGRFSGRQFSNSRSEMNVSTLELGDSALYLCASSLQGMTGEQYFGPGTRLTVT.

The chain's CDR3 is CASSLSLGREGLSSSYNEQFF. DNA for the CDR3: TGTGCCAGCAGTTTGAGCTTGGGGCGGGAGGGCCTCTCGAGCTCCTACAATGAGCAGTTCTTC. The chain combines TRBV12-3 or TRBV12-4 with TRBJ2-1; 9 bases fit TRBD2. The CDR3 covers 21 residues. V lost 3 bases, J lost 0 bases, and 18 bases stayed unmatched.

The chain couples TRBV7-9 to TRBJ2-4; D ambiguous. Trimming stripped 5 bases from V and 6 bases from J, with 5 bases between. Per the germline V gene, CDR1 is SEHNR and CDR2 is FQNEAQ (reference sequence). The CDR3 is made up of 11 amino acids. CDR3 loop: CASSASNIQYF. As DNA, the CDR3 is TGTGCCAGCAGCGCCTCAAACATTCAGTACTTC.

V and J are TRBV2 and TRBJ1-5; D is ambiguous. V was pared by 4 bases and J by 8 bases, with 12 bases between. The CDR3 extends over 13 amino acids. CDR1 SNHLY and CDR2 FYNNEI come from the germline V gene. CDR3 nucleotide sequence: TGTGCCAGCAGTGTCGGGGTTCGAAAGCCCCAGCATTTT. As protein: CASSVGVRKPQHF.

The chain carries TRBV20-1 and TRBJ2-3, with D maybe TRBD2 (5 bases). The CDR3 totals 14 residues. CDR1 DFQATT and CDR2 SNEGSKA come from the germline V gene (reference sequence). V dropped 1 base and J dropped 0 bases, with 8 bases sitting between them. CDR3 nucleotides: TGCAGTGCTAGAGGACTACTAAGCACAGATACGCAGTATTTT. It translates to CSARGLLSTDTQYF.

This clonotype was recorded many times. Written as DNA, the CDR3 is TGTGCCAGCAGCAGACTAGCGCACGCCTACGAGCAGTACTTC. Protein: CASSRLAHAYEQYF. V gene TRBV12-3 or TRBV12-4 combines with J gene TRBJ2-7; 8 bases are shared with TRBD2. The CDR3 contains 14 residues. J lost 2 bases, V lost 6 bases, and 6 bases had no gene match.

This clonotype has only a few counts. The gene calls are TRBV4-3 and TRBJ2-7, with a weak D call TRBD2 (6 bases). Germline V CDR1 and CDR2: LGHNA, YSLEER. The V end was cut by 1 base, the J end by 3 bases, with 13 bases between. The CDR3 length is 15 residues. CDR3 sequence reads: CASSQGVVGGYEQYF. In DNA form, the CDR3 reads TGCGCCAGCAGCCAAGGGGTCGTGGGAGGCTACGAGCAGTACTTC.